This T cell receptor beta chain was identified during a study of T cells in localized non-small cell lung cancer. As regards this clone: Its specificity is not known.

Study conclusions and caveats: Compared with tumor, uninvolved adjacent lung displayed greater T cell clonality, ranking highest overall. It remains possible that heterogeneity exists, since only one tumor region was sequenced. Appearing in adjacent lung were a median around 60 of the top 100 tumor clones.

Profiled with immunoSEQ multiplex PCR; TCRdb holds only in-frame clones, not every one. Altogether some 27,000 clones are present, 88% being singletons, with the ten largest covering 10% to 15%. This material consisted of peripheral blood, taken before any cancer treatment. The receptor's source is a female donor over 55 with stage III squamous cell lung carcinoma.

The CDR3 is CASSLAAGRSNQPQHF. DNA for the CDR3: TGTGCCAGCAGCTTAGCGGCTGGGCGGAGCAATCAGCCCCAGCATTTT. The genes are TRBV7-9 and TRBJ1-5, with D hard to call. The CDR3 totals 16 residues. Between the trimmed V and J ends, which lost 0 bases and 1 base, there was a span of 10 bases. Germline CDR1 and CDR2: SEHNR and FQNEAQ (reference sequence).